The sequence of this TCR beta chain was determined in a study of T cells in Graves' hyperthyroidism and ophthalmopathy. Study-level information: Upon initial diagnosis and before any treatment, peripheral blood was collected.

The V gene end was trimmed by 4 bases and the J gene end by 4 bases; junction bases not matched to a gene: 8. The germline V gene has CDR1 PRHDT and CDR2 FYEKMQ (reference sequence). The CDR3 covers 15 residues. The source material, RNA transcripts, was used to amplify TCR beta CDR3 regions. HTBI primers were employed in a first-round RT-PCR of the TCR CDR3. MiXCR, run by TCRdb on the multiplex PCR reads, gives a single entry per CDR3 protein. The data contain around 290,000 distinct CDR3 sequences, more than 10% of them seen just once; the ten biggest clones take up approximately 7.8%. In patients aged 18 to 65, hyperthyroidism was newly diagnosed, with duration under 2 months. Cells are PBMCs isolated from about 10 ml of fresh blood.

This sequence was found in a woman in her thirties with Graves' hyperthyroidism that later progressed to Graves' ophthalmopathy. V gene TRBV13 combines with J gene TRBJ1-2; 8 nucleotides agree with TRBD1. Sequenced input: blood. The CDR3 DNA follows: TGTGCCAGCAGCTCCGGACAGGGTTGGAGCTATGGCTACACCTTC. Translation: CASSSGQGWSYGYTF.